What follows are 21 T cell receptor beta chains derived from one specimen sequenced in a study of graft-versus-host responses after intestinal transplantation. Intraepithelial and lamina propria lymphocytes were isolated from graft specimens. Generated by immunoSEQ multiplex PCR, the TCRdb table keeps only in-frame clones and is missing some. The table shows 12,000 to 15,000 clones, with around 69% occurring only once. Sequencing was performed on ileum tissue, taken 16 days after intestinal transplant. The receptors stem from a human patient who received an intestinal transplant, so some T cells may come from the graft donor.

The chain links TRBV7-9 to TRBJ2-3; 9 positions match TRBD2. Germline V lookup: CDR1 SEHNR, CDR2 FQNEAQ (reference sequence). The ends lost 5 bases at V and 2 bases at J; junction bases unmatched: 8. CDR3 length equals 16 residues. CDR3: CASSQRAGGTTDTQYF. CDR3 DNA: TGTGCCAGCAGCCAAAGAGCGGGAGGAACCACAGATACGCAGTATTTT.

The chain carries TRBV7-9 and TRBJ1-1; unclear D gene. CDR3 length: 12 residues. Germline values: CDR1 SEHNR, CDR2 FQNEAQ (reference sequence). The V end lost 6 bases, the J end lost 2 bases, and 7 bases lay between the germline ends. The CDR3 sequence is CASRRGNTEAFF. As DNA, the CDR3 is TGTGCCAGCAGGCGGGGTAACACTGAAGCTTTCTTT.

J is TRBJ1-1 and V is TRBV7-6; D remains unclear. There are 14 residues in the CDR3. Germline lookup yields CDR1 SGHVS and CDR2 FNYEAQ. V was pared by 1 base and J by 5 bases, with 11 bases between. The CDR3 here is CASSLVPGITEAFF. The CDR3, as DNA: TGTGCCAGCAGCTTAGTACCAGGTATAACTGAAGCTTTCTTT.

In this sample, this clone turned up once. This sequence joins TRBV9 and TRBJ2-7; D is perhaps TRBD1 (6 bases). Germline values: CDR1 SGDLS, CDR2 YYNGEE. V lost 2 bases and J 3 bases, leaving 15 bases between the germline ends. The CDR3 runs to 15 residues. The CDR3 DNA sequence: TGTGCCAGCAGCGTTTTTGGGGGCCCGGGCTACGAGCAGTACTTC. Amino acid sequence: CASSVFGGPGYEQYF.

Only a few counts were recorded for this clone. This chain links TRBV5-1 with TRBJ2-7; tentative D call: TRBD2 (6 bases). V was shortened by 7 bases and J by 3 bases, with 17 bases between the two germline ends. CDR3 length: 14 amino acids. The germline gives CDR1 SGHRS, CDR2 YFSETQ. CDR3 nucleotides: TGCGCCAGCGGACATGACGGGGGAGTCTACGAGCAGTACTTC. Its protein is CASGHDGGVYEQYF.

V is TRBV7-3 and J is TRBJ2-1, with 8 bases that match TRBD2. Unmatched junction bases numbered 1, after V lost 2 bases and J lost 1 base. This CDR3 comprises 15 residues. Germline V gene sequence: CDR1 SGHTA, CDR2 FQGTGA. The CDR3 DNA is TGTGCCAGCAGCTTACTAGCGGGTTCCTACAATGAGCAGTTCTTC. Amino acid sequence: CASSLLAGSYNEQFF.

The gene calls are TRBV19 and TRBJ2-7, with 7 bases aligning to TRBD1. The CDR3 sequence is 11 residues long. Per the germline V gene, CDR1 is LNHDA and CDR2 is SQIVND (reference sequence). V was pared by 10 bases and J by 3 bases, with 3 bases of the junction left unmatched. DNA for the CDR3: TGTGCCACTCGGACAGGCTACGAGCAGTACTTC. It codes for CATRTGYEQYF.

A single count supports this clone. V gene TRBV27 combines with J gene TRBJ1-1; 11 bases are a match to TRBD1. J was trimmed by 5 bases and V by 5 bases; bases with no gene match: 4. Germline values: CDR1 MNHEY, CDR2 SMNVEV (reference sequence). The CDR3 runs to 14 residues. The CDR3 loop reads CASSEGQGATEAFF. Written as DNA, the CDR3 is TGTGCCAGCAGTGAAGGACAGGGGGCGACTGAAGCTTTCTTT.

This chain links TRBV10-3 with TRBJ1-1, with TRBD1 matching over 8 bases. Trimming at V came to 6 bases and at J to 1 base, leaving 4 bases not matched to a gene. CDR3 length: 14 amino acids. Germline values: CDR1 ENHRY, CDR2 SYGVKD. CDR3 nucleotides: TGTGCCATCAGAGATGGACAGGGGAACACTGAAGCTTTCTTT. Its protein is CAIRDGQGNTEAFF.

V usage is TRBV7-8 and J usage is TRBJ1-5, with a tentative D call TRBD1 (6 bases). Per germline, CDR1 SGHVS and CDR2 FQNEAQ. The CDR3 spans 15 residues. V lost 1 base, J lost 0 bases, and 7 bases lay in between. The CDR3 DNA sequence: TGTGCCAGCAGCTTAGACAGGGCTAGCAATCAGCCCCAGCATTTT. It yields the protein CASSLDRASNQPQHF.

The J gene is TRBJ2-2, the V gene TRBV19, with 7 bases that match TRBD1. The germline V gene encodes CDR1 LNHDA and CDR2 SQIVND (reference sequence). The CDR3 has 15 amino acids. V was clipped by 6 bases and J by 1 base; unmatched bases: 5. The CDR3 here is CASRPNRGNTGELFF. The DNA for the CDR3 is TGTGCCAGTAGACCGAACAGGGGGAACACCGGGGAGCTGTTTTTT.

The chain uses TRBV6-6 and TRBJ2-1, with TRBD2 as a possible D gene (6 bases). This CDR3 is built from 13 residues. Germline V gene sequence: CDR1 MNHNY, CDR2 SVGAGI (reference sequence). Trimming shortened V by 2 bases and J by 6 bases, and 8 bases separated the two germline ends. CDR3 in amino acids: CASSYLAINEQFF. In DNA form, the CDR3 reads TGTGCCAGCAGTTACCTAGCGATCAATGAGCAGTTCTTC.

In DNA form, the CDR3 reads TGTGCCATCAGCCCTGACAGGGGGCCTCGGGGCTACACCTTC. It translates to CAISPDRGPRGYTF. The genes are TRBV10-3 and TRBJ1-2; TRBD1 agrees at 10 bases. V gave up 6 bases and J gave up 8 bases; unmatched junction bases: 9. Per germline, CDR1 ENHRY and CDR2 SYGVKD. The CDR3 loop spans 14 amino acids.

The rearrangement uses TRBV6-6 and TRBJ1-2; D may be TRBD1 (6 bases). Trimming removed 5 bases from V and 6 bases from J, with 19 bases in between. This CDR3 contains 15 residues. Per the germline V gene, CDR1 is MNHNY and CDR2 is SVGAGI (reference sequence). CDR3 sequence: CASSLTVAGAHGYTF. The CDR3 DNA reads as TGTGCCAGCAGTCTTACCGTGGCAGGGGCGCATGGCTACACCTTC.

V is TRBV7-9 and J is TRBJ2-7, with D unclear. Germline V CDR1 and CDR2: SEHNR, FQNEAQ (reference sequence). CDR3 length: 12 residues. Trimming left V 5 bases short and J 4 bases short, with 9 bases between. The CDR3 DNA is TGTGCCAGCAGCCAGGCTACTTACGAGCAGTACTTC. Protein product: CASSQATYEQYF.

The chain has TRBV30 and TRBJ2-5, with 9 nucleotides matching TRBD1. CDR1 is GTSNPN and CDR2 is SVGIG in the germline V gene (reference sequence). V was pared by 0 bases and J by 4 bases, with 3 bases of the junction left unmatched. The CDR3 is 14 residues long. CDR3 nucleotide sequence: TGTGCCTGGAGTGTAACAGGGGGCTTAGAGACCCAGTACTTC. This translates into CAWSVTGGLETQYF.

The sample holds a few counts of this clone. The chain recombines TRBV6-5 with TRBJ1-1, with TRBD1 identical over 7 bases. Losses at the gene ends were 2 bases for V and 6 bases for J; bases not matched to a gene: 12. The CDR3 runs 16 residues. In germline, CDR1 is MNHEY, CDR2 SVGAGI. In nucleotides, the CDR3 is TGTGCCAGCAGTTACCAACAGGGGCGTCGGATGGCTGAAGCTTTCTTT. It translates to CASSYQQGRRMAEAFF.

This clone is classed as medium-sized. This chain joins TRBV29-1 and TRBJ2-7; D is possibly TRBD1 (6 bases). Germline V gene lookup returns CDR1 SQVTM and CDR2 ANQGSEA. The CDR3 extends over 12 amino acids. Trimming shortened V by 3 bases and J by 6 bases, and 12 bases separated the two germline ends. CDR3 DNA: TGCAGCGTTGATCTCCAGGGGAGCGAGCAGTACTTC. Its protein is CSVDLQGSEQYF.

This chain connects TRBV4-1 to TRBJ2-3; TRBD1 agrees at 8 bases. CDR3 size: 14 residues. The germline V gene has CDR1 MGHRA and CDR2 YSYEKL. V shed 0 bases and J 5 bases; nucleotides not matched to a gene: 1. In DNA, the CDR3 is TGCGCCAGCAGCCAAGAAACAGGGGGAGATACGCAGTATTTT. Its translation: CASSQETGGDTQYF.

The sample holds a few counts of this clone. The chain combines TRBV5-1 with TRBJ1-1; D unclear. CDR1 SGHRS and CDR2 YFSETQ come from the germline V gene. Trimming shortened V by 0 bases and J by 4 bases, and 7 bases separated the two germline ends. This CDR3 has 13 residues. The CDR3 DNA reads TGCGCCAGCAGCTTGGCCGTAGTCACTGAAGCTTTCTTT. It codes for CASSLAVVTEAFF. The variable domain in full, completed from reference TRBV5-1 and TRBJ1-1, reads KAGVTQTPRYLIKTRGQQVTLSCSPISGHRSVSWYQQTPGQGLQFLFEYFSETQRNKGNFPGRFSGRQFSNSRSEMNVSTLELGDSALYLCASSLAVVTEAFFGQGTRLTVV.

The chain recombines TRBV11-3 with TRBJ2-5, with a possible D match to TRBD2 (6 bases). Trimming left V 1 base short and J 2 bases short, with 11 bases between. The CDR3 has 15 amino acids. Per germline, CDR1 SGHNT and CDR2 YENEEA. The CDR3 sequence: CASSLGRGYQETQYF. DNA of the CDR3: TGTGCCAGCAGCTTAGGTCGGGGGTATCAAGAGACCCAGTACTTC.